Listed here is a single T cell receptor (beta chain). Trimming removed 4 bases from V and 8 bases from J, with 14 bases in between. Germline CDR1 reads LNHDA; CDR2 reads SQIVND (reference sequence). The CDR3 spans 14 residues. The method was immunoSEQ multiplex PCR; TCRdb's version includes in-frame clones alone and lacks a portion of them. The profile shows 23,000 or so clones, about 80% of them singletons. This entry belongs to a study of immune evolution from preneoplasia to lung adenocarcinoma. The sample consisted of FFPE invasive lung adenocarcinoma tissue. The rearrangement joins TRBV19 to TRBJ2-2, with a tentative D call TRBD2 (5 bases). This receptor was taken from a person aged 55 to 69 with lung adenocarcinoma. The CDR3 nucleotides are TGTGCCAGTAGTAGGAGGATCGCCGAGGGGGAGCTGTTTTTT. Its protein product is CASSRRIAEGELFF.